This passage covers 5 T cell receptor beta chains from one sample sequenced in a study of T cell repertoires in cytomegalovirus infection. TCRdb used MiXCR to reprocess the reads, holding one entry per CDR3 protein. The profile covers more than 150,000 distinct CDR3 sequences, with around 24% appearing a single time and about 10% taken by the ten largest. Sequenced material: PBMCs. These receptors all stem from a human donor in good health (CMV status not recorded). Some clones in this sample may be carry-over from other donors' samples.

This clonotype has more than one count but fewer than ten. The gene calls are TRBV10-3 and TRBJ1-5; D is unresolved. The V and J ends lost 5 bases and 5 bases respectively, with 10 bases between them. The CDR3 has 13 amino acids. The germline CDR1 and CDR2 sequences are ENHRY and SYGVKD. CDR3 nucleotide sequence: TGTGCCATCAGTCGGAATACGGATCAGCCCCAGCATTTT. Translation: CAISRNTDQPQHF.

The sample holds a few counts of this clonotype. The CDR3 loop reads CSAPAGSAHGYTF. The CDR3 nucleotides are TGCAGTGCGCCGGCCGGCTCAGCCCATGGCTACACCTTC. V gene TRBV20-1 combines with J gene TRBJ1-2, with D unclear. The CDR3 contains 13 residues. Looked up from germline, CDR1 is DFQATT and CDR2 is SNEGSKA (reference sequence). Trimming removed 6 bases from V and 6 bases from J, with 17 bases in between.

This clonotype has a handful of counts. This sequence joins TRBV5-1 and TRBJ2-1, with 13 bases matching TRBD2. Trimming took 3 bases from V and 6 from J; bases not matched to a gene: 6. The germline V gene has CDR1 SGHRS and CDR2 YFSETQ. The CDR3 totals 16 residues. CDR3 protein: CASSSRTSGSPNEQFF. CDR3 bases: TGCGCCAGCAGCTCCCGGACTAGCGGGAGCCCCAATGAGCAGTTCTTC.

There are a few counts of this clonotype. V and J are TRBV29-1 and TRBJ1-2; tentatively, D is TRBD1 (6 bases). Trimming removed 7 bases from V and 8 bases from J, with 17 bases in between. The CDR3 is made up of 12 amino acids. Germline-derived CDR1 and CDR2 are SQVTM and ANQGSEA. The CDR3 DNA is TGCAGCGCATGGGGGGGGCAGTTGGGCTACACCTTC. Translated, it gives CSAWGGQLGYTF.

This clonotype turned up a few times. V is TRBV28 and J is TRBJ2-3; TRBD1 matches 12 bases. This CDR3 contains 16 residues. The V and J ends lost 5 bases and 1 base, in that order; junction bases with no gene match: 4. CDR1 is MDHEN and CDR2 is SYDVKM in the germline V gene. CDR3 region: CASSVGTGGGTDTQYF. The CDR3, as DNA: TGTGCCAGCAGTGTCGGGACAGGGGGCGGCACAGATACGCAGTATTTT. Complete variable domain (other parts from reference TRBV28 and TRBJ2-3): DVKVTQSSRYLVKRTGEKVFLECVQDMDHENMFWYRQDPGLGLRLIYFSYDVKMKEKGDIPEGYSVSREKKERFSLILESASTNQTSMYLCASSVGTGGGTDTQYFGPGTRLTVL.